These 9 T cell receptor beta chains came from one sample sequenced in a study of T cell responses to AZD1222 COVID-19 vaccine. Libraries were prepared by immunoSEQ multiplex PCR; TCRdb keeps only in-frame clonotypes and omits some of them. The sample records about 84,000 clones, approximately 85% being singletons. The material was peripheral blood, obtained 28 days after the second AZD1222 dose. The receptors originated from an adult who received the AZD1222 COVID-19 vaccine.

This chain connects TRBV29-1 to TRBJ1-2; maybe TRBD1 (5 bases). The germline V gene encodes CDR1 SQVTM and CDR2 ANQGSEA. The CDR3 totals 15 residues. The V and J ends lost 5 bases and 8 bases respectively, with 24 bases between them. CDR3 sequence (DNA): TGCAGCGTTTTGGAGAGTCAGGGACCGCGGAGGGGCTACACCTTC. This codes for CSVLESQGPRRGYTF.

J is TRBJ2-3 and V is TRBV14, with D maybe TRBD1 (5 bases). CDR1 is SGHDN and CDR2 is FVKESK in the germline V gene. The CDR3 has 13 amino acids. Deletions cut 4 bases from V and 4 bases from J, with 9 bases between. The CDR3 reads CASSLRGADTQYF. The CDR3 nucleotides read TGTGCCAGCAGCCTAAGGGGTGCAGATACGCAGTATTTT.

In this sample, this clone turned up a few times. This chain connects TRBV15 to TRBJ2-2; D call uncertain. Per the germline V gene, CDR1 is LNHNV and CDR2 is YYDKDF (reference sequence). The CDR3 is 15 amino acids. Trimming left V 3 bases short and J 0 bases short, with 8 bases between. The CDR3: CATSRTPPNTGELFF. CDR3 in DNA: TGTGCCACCAGCAGGACTCCTCCGAACACCGGGGAGCTGTTTTTT. Supplemented by reference TRBV15 and TRBJ2-2, the full variable domain reads DAMVIQNPRYQVTQFGKPVTLSCSQTLNHNVMYWYQQKSSQAPKLLFHYYDKDFNNEADTPDNFQSRRPNTSFCFLDIRSPGLGDTAMYLCATSRTPPNTGELFFGEGSRLTVL.

V usage is TRBV5-1 and J usage is TRBJ2-7; 12 bases map to TRBD1. The CDR3 has 14 amino acids. The J segment lost 5 bases and the V segment lost 4 bases, leaving 4 bases of the junction unmatched. Germline CDR1 reads SGHRS; CDR2 reads YFSETQ. CDR3 DNA: TGCGCCAGCAGCCTGGGACAGGGGGCCGACGAGCAGTACTTC. Translating it yields CASSLGQGADEQYF.

The chain is built from TRBV21-1 and TRBJ2-6; TRBD2, the D gene given by the table, was not confirmed from the DNA. TRBV21-1 is classified as a pseudogene. The CDR3 spans 21 residues. This CDR3 reads CASSKPPRSASGSAGANVLTF. The CDR3 DNA reads as TGTGCCAGCAGCAAACCACCTAGGTCCGCTAGCGGGAGTGCTGGGGCCAACGTCCTGACTTTC.

The chain joins TRBV24-1 to TRBJ1-4; the match to TRBD1 covers 9 bases. The CDR3 contains 16 residues. Germline V lookup: CDR1 KGHDR, CDR2 SFDVKD. V lost 2 bases and J lost 7; bases outside the gene matches: 7. The CDR3 DNA follows: TGTGCCACCAGTGATTCGAAACAGGGGGCGTTTGAAAAACTGTTTTTT. It specifies CATSDSKQGAFEKLFF.

The chain is built from TRBV2 and TRBJ1-5, with D perhaps matching TRBD1 (6 bases). Trimming removed 4 bases from V and 2 bases from J, with 12 bases in between. This CDR3 has 15 residues. Germline CDR1 and CDR2: SNHLY and FYNNEI. CDR3 sequence reads: CASSVRAGGNQPQHF. CDR3 nucleotide sequence: TGTGCCAGCAGTGTCCGGGCAGGGGGCAATCAGCCCCAGCATTTT.

The chain recombines TRBV10-3 with TRBJ1-2, with D maybe TRBD1 (6 bases). Per germline, CDR1 ENHRY and CDR2 SYGVKD. Trimming removed 5 bases at V and 9 bases at J, with 13 bases between. The CDR3 extends over 12 amino acids. Here the CDR3 reads CAISTDRSSYTF. CDR3 DNA sequence: TGTGCCATCAGTACTGACAGGAGCAGCTACACCTTC.

This chain uses TRBV7-9 with TRBJ2-7, with 9 bases identical to TRBD1. V lost 1 base to trimming and J lost 3 bases; unmatched junction nucleotides: 7. This CDR3 has 16 residues. Germline lookup yields CDR1 SEHNR and CDR2 FQNEAQ (reference sequence). In DNA form, the CDR3 reads TGTGCCAGCAGCTTAGAAGGGGACAGGGTTTACTACGAGCAGTACTTC. Translated: CASSLEGDRVYYEQYF.